These 12 T cell receptor beta chains came from one sample sequenced in a study of blood T cells in healthy people across ages. A J-beta primer mix and a sample-barcoded 5' primer were used in a second PCR of about 7 to 12 cycles. A single record per CDR3 protein comes from TCRdb applying MiXCR to the 5' RACE reads. The sample records approximately 800,000 distinct CDR3 sequences, approximately 25% being singletons. The same sample was also used in a study of T cells of mothers and their children.

The material sequenced was blood. These receptor sequences come from a boy aged 5-17 years in good health.

This chain links TRBV10-2 with TRBJ2-7, with D unclear. V lost 8 bases to trimming and J lost 2 bases, with 13 bases between them. The germline gives CDR1 WSHSY, CDR2 SAAADI. This CDR3 spans 13 amino acids. In nucleotides, the CDR3 is TGCGCCAGCGGCCCGCTTACAGCCTACGAGCAGTACTTC. Encoded protein: CASGPLTAYEQYF.

In this sample, this clonotype turned up a few times. The V gene is TRBV7-9, the J gene TRBJ2-3; the D is unclear. Germline V CDR1 and CDR2: SEHNR, FQNEAQ (reference sequence). This CDR3 is 14 amino acids long. V dropped 5 bases and J dropped 5 bases, with 14 bases sitting between them. The CDR3: CASSPIDLRDTQYF. In DNA form, the CDR3 reads TGTGCCAGCAGCCCTATAGACCTGAGAGATACGCAGTATTTT.

The chain uses TRBV15 and TRBJ1-4, with D unclear. Per germline, CDR1 LNHNV and CDR2 YYDKDF (reference sequence). The CDR3 sequence is 17 residues long. Between the trimmed V and J ends, which lost 0 bases and 7 bases, there was a span of 18 bases. The CDR3 region has the DNA TGTGCCACCAGCAGAGATTCCTTTGGGTCTAGGGCTGAAAAACTGTTTTTT. It is translated as CATSRDSFGSRAEKLFF.

This clonotype was counted between two and nine times. The chain joins TRBV20-1 to TRBJ1-1; D uncertain. Germline CDR1 and CDR2: DFQATT and SNEGSKA (reference sequence). CDR3 size: 14 residues. V dropped 2 bases and J dropped 6 bases, with 16 bases sitting between them. The CDR3 here is CSARRTQAPAEAFF. For the CDR3, the DNA is TGCAGTGCTAGACGGACGCAGGCCCCGGCTGAAGCTTTCTTT.

CDR3 sequence (DNA): TGTGCCAGCAGTTTGTTTGCTGGAAACACCATATATTTT. Translated: CASSLFAGNTIYF. The genes are TRBV28 and TRBJ1-3; D is undetermined. Trimming cost V 3 bases and J 2 bases, with 5 bases left between them. CDR3 length: 13 residues. Germline CDR1 MDHEN, CDR2 SYDVKM.

The chain joins TRBV29-1 to TRBJ1-1; no reliable D call. The CDR3 loop spans 13 amino acids. Per the germline V gene, CDR1 is SQVTM and CDR2 is ANQGSEA. Trimming took off 7 bases at V and 0 bases at J, with 12 bases between the two ends. The CDR3 sequence is CSAEEVVNTEAFF. CDR3 nucleotide sequence: TGCAGCGCGGAGGAAGTGGTGAACACTGAAGCTTTCTTT. The whole variable domain, filled in from reference TRBV29-1 and TRBJ1-1, reads SAVISQKPSRDICQRGTSLTIQCQVDSQVTMMFWYRQQPGQSLTLIATANQGSEATYESGFVIDKFPISRPNLTFSTLTVSNMSPEDSSIYLCSAEEVVNTEAFFGQGTRLTVV.

The J gene is TRBJ2-1, the V gene TRBV6-5; 7 nucleotides line up with TRBD2. The tail of the sequence fits TRBJ2-7 better, so the J call may be wrong. This CDR3 spans 17 amino acids. Germline CDR1 is MNHEY and CDR2 is SVGAGI. CDR3: CASSYSSGAGDTYEQYF. CDR3 nucleotides: TGTGCCAGCAGTTACTCGAGCGGGGCAGGTGATACCTACGAGCAGTACTTC.

This rearrangement joins TRBV29-1 to TRBJ2-3; TRBD2 agrees at 14 bases. The germline V gene encodes CDR1 SQVTM and CDR2 ANQGSEA. V dropped 6 bases and J dropped 4; count of bases not matched to a gene: 9. The CDR3 contains 16 residues. CDR3 in amino acids: CSVTGTSGRGSDTQYF. The DNA for the CDR3 is TGCAGCGTCACGGGGACTAGCGGGAGAGGGTCAGATACGCAGTATTTT.

The rearrangement joins TRBV28 to TRBJ2-1, with a tentative D call TRBD2 (5 bases). The end of the DNA aligns better with TRBJ2-7, so the J call may be wrong. The CDR3 totals 18 residues. From germline, CDR1 is MDHEN and CDR2 SYDVKM. The CDR3 loop is CASSFDSGIRYPSGEQYF. The CDR3 bases are TGTGCCAGCAGTTTTGACTCGGGAATACGCTACCCAAGCGGAGAGCAGTACTTC.

The genes are TRBV6-6 and TRBJ1-1, with D possibly TRBD1 on 5 matching bases. Germline V gene sequence: CDR1 MNHNY, CDR2 SVGAGI (reference sequence). The CDR3 is 14 residues long. V shed 7 bases and J shed 3 bases, with 15 bases lying between them. The CDR3 DNA reads TGTGCCAGCACCCAGAGGGGAAGGGACACTGAAGCTTTCTTT. Translation gives CASTQRGRDTEAFF.

There are a few counts of this clonotype. This chain uses TRBV5-1 with TRBJ2-7; weak D call: TRBD2 (5 bases). The length of the CDR3 is 15 residues. CDR1 is SGHRS, CDR2 YFSETQ, per germline. Trimming cost V 3 bases and J 0 bases, with 13 bases left between them. For the CDR3, the DNA is TGCGCCAGCAGCTGGATCTCCGGGGACTCCTACGAGCAGTACTTC. Translating it yields CASSWISGDSYEQYF.

The rearrangement joins TRBV4-1 to TRBJ2-7, with 10 positions matching TRBD1. The CDR3 sequence is 14 residues long. With 4 bases clipped from V and 5 bases from J, the junction kept 5 bases outside the gene matches. Germline V lookup: CDR1 MGHRA, CDR2 YSYEKL. The chain's CDR3 is CASSPQTGGHEQYF. For the CDR3, the DNA is TGCGCCAGCAGCCCCCAGACAGGGGGCCACGAGCAGTACTTC.